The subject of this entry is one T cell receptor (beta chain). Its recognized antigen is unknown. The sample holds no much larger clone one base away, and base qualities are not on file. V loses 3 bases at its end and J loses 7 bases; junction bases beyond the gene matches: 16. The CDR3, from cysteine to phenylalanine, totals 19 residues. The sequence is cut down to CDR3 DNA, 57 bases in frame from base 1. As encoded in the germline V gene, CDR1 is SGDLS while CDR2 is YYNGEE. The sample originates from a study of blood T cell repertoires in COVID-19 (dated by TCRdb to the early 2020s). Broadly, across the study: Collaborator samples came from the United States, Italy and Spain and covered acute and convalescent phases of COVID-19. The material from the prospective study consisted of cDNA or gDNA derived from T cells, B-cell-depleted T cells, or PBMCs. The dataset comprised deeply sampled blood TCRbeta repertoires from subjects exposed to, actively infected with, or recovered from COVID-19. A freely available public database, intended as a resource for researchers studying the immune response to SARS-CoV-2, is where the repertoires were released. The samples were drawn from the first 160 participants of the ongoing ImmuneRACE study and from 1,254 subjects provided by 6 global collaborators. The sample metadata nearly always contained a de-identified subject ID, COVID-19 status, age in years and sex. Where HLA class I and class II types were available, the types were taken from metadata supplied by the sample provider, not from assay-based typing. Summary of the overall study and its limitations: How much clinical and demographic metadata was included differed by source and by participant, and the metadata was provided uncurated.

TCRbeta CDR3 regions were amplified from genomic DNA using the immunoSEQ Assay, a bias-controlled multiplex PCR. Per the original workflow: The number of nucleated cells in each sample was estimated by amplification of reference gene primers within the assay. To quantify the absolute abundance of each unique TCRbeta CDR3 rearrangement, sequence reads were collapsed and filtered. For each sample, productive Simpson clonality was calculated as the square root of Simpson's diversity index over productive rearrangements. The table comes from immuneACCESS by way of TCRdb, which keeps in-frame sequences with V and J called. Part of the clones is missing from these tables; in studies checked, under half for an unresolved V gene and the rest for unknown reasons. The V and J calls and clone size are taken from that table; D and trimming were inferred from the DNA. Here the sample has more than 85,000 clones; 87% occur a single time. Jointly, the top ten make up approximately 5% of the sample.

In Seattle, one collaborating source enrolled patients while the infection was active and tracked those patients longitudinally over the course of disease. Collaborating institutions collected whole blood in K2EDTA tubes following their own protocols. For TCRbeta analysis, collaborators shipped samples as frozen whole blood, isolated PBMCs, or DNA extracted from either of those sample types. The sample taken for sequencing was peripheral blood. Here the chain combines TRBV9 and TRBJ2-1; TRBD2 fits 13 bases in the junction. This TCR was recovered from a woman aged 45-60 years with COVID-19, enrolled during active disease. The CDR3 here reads CASSEPLGLAGASGNEQFF. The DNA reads TGTGCCAGCAGCGAGCCCCTTGGACTAGCGGGGGCGTCTGGGAATGAGCAGTTCTTC.